Detailed here is one T cell receptor (beta chain). This entry belongs to a study of blood T cell repertoires in COVID-19. Study as a whole: Material from acute and convalescent COVID-19 was sourced from the United States, Italy and Spain. T cells, B-cell-depleted T cells, or PBMCs provided the cDNA or gDNA that served as material.

Authors' data handling: Quantification of nucleated cells was approximated via reference gene primer amplification. Sequencing used immunoSEQ multiplex PCR; TCRdb keeps in-frame clones, though not all of them. V and J calls and clone size are given by that table; D and trimming were obtained from the DNA. This sample has 250,000 to 350,000 clones; roughly 90% occur once, and the top ten carry over 9%. The specimen sequenced was peripheral blood. The receptor was isolated from a woman aged 25 to 39 with COVID-19, enrolled during active disease.

CDR3 bases: TGTGCCAGCAGCTTAGCTCAGGTGCAGCCCCAGCATTTT. Translation gives CASSLAQVQPQHF. This chain uses TRBV7-4 with TRBJ1-5; D not resolved. V shed 0 bases and J shed 7 bases, with 7 bases lying between them. CDR1 is SGHVT and CDR2 is SQSDAQ in the germline V gene. This CDR3 is built from 13 residues.